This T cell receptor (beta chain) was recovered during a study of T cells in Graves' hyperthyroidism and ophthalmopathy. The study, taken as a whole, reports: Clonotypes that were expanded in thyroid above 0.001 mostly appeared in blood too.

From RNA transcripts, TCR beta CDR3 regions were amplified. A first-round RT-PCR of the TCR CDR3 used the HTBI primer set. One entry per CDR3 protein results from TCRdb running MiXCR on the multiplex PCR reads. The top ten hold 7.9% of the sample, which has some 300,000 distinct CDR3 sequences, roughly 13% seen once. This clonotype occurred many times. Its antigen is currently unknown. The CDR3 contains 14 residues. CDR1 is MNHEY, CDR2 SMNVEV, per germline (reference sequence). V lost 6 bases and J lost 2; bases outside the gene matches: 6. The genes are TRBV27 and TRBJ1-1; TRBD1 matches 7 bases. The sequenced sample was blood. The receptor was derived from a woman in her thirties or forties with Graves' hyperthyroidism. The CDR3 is CASRDDRVNTEAFF. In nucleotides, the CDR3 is TGTGCCAGCAGGGACGACAGGGTAAACACTGAAGCTTTCTTT.